This TCR beta chain was retrieved from a study of blood T cells in healthy people across ages. Study-level results: Roughly linear declines in TCR beta diversity per million T cells occurred with age. Strong correlation was found linking TCR beta diversity to naive T cell percentage.

A second PCR, run for about 7 to 11 cycles, used a sample-barcoded 5' primer plus a J-beta primer mix. TCRdb ran MiXCR on the 5' RACE reads and lists one entry per CDR3 protein. In the table there are hundreds of thousands of distinct CDR3 sequences, roughly 30% of which are singletons. This clonotype has at least ten counts. What it binds is not known. Trimming removed 6 bases from V and 3 bases from J; junction bases left unmatched: 3. The V gene's germline CDR1 is MNHEY and CDR2 SVGEGT. This CDR3 is 14 amino acids long. Healthy Caucasians from Russia aged roughly 6 to 95 served as donors. Drawn from each donor were ten milliliters of peripheral blood.

The sequence came from a woman older than 75 in good health. The sample taken for sequencing was blood. The rearrangement joins TRBV6-2 or TRBV6-3 to TRBJ2-7; TRBD1 matches 12 bases. As DNA, the CDR3 is TGTGCCAGCAGAGGGACAGGGGGCGGCTACGAGCAGTACTTC. It translates to CASRGTGGGYEQYF.